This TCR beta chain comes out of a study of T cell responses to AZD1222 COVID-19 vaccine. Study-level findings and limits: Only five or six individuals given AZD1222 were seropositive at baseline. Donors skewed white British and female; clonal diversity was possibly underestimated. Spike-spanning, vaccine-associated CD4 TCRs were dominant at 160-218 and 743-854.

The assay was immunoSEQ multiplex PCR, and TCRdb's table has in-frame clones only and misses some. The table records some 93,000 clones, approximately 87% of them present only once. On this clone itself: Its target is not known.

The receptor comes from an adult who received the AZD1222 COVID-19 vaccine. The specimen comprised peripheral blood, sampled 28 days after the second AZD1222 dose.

CDR3 nucleotide sequence: TGTGCCAGCAGTTATATAACGGGGCAAGAGACCCAGTACTTC. It specifies CASSYITGQETQYF. This chain connects TRBV6-5 to TRBJ2-5; a possible D gene is TRBD2 (5 bases). Per the germline V gene, CDR1 is MNHEY and CDR2 is SVGAGI. Trimming took off 3 bases at V and 2 bases at J, with 10 bases between the two ends. The CDR3 spans 14 residues.